This T cell receptor beta chain was identified in a study of T cell changes during pregnancy in multiple sclerosis. This CDR3 contains 17 residues. Germline CDR1 SGHRS, CDR2 YFSETQ. The V and J ends lost 1 base and 0 bases respectively, with 16 bases between them. The assay was immunoSEQ multiplex PCR, and TCRdb's table has in-frame clones only and misses some. Among some 97,000 clones listed, around 93% were seen once. The V and J genes are TRBV5-1 and TRBJ2-5, with D perhaps matching TRBD2 (6 bases). The sample in question was peripheral blood, obtained before pregnancy. The TCR was taken from a female donor with multiple sclerosis, enrolled in a pregnancy study. In DNA, the CDR3 is TGCGCCAGCAGCTTGAGGGGTAGCGGTTTGTACCAAGAGACCCAGTACTTC. Its protein is CASSLRGSGLYQETQYF.